This T cell receptor beta chain derives from a study of cytomegalovirus exposure and HLA in healthy donors (dated by TCRdb to the late 2010s). A note on the overall study: According to an earlier analysis of a few hundred of the donors, 150 million to 200 million T cells yielded over 100 million unique TCR beta sequences and approximately 280 Gb of sequence data. Rather than drawing on any new phenotypic data, the later analysis identified candidate immune exposures from TCR beta sequences and the way those sequences occurred across donors. In a later genetic analysis, genome-wide SNP genotypes for about 55% of the roughly 670 donors were used, and that subset was treated as a discovery cohort. HLA typing covered class I and class II loci at four-digit resolution. Typing coverage differed by locus: A, B, C, DRB1 and DQB1 were typed in about 629-630 donors, DQA1 in 500 to 550, DPA1 in 600 to 610, and DPB1 in around 490. On average, around 200,000 unique TCR beta nucleotide sequences were sequenced per donor among 300 to 500 genotyped donors of the cohort, with roughly a sixth of those sequences being non-productive. High-throughput TCR immunosequencing, statistical association of individual TCRs with disease status, and machine learning were combined to predict cytomegalovirus infection status. Of the roughly 400 genotyped donors, about 80% fell in the genetic ancestry cluster associated with self-reported Caucasian donors. To study patterns of TCR occurrence, a later analysis re-analyzed previously published TCR beta repertoires from around 670 donors and added high-resolution HLA genotyping. All discovery cohort repertoires had been generated on a single sequencing platform. In addition to the first cohort of roughly 700 subjects, a separate validation cohort of 120 different subjects was used. The study aimed to test whether signatures of past pathogen exposure could be identified by cataloging public T cell receptors. About five DR-DQ haplotypes were handled as single units for association and clustering, since linkage in the cohort was strong. The study used immunosequencing to profile the T cell repertoires of about 670 subjects and linked those repertoires to cytomegalovirus serostatus. An early release that covered some 640 HLA-typed donors contained approximately 290 gigabases of sequencing data and 70 million to 100 million unique TCR sequences. Donor age, sex, ethnicity and CMV serostatus were collected together with the repertoire data. An earlier analysis of about 620 of the donors applied high-throughput TCR beta sequencing to assess whether each TCR beta V gene segment acted as functional or pseudogenic.

The cohort consisted of 650 to 850 healthy bone marrow donors. At the time of sampling, every cohort member was nominally healthy, though immune exposures that went unrecorded were likely present. The donor tested CMV seropositive and was one of the 289 seropositive cohort members. A peripheral blood sample was collected from each donor, and TCR beta sequencing was performed on peripheral blood mononuclear cells. Genomic DNA was extracted from the blood cell samples with the Qiagen DNeasy Blood Extraction Kit. This clone showed up just once. Its antigen remains unidentified. At one end, the junction sequence differs from germline, possibly due to a read error. CDR1 SEHNR and CDR2 FQNEAQ were looked up in the germline V gene (reference sequence). The CDR3 has 16 amino acids, counting the end cysteine and phenylalanine. Solely the CDR3 DNA is kept, with 48 bases framed from the first base. The library came from the immunoSEQ multiplex PCR assay. The multiplex PCR relied on a mix of 60 forward primers for TCR Vbeta segments and 13 reverse primers for TCR Jbeta segments. A multiplex PCR assay on genomic DNA amplified the CDR3 region of rearranged TCR beta genes. On the Illumina HiSeq System, the amplified TCR beta libraries were sequenced as 87-base-pair reads. The study's own analysis went as follows. In a later analysis, 77 million or so unique TCR beta chains were counted across the approximately 640 repertoires, and about 9.9 million of these chains were shared by at least two donors. To remove PCR and sequencing errors, raw reads were error-corrected and collapsed into unique sequences using a nearest-neighbor algorithm that merged closely related sequences. V, D and J gene segments were assigned by aligning CDR3 sequences to IMGT reference sequences. For a sequence to be retained, a match of at least six nucleotides to both a V gene segment and a J gene segment was required. Rearrangements were called productive when the CDR3 lacked stop codons and stayed in frame with V and J; all others were non-productive. CDR3 was defined by IMGT convention, running from the second conserved V-encoded cysteine to the conserved J-encoded phenylalanine. The earlier analysis of 500 to 600 of the donors excluded sequences that lacked an unambiguous match to a single V gene segment. In an earlier analysis of 587 of the donors, a V segment was called functional when productive rearrangements were above 56.7%, and segregating when the standard deviation between donors exceeded 5%. To diagnose cytomegalovirus status from the catalog of TCR beta chain sequences, a statistical classification framework was built. V and J gene assignment, in a later analysis, came from comparing TCR nucleotide sequences with IMGT/GENE-DB human TR gene sequences. In a later analysis, CDR3 sequences and most-parsimonious VDJ recombination scenarios were assigned using the TCRdist pipeline. In a later analysis, each TCR beta chain was defined by its CDR3 amino acid sequence together with its V-gene family, and reads lacking a unique V-gene family were excluded. To address suspected cross-contamination and a sequencing artifact, a later analysis removed a few hundred highly shared, low-generation-probability nucleotide sequences. For each public chain, a later analysis derived a clonal expansion index from normalized ranks of inferred template counts within each repertoire. In a later analysis, generation probabilities were computed using a VDJ recombination model fitted to out-of-frame rearrangements, and the results were checked against IGoR. Hypergeometric tests were used in a later analysis to score TCR-TCR, TCR-HLA and TCR-CMV co-occurrence, with a repertoire-size bias correction applied to the TCR pairs. A later analysis estimated false discovery rates by permuting HLA or CMV assignments 20 times. In a later analysis, co-occurring TCRs were grouped using DBSCAN, with TCRdist sequence similarity added in when clustering inside HLA-allele-positive subsets. Co-occurrence clustering excluded repertoires with fewer than 30,000 or more than 120,000 public chains, plus five with anomalous nucleotide sharing. TCRdb took this table from immuneACCESS and kept in-frame rearrangements with V and J called. Such tables lack part of the clones; where checked against another copy, unresolved V genes explain under half of the gap, and the rest is unexplained. V, J and clone size are those of that table, while D and trimming were read from the DNA. The sample contains around 85,000 clones, about 80% of them found a single time. The ten largest clonotypes hold roughly 32% of the sample.

What the authors observed across the whole study: A few of the identified cytomegalovirus-associated TCR beta chains were confirmed in vitro to be specific for cytomegalovirus antigens. Some IMGT-functional V segments, including TRBV6-2 and TRBV6-3, could not be distinguished by the 87-base-pair reads and were therefore excluded. Linkage disequilibrium might explain the correlated functional status among segregating V segments, but an unknown experimental factor could not be excluded. A later genetic analysis reported fewer N-insertions in productive TCRs among donors in an Asian-associated ancestry cluster than the roughly 700-donor mean. The sequencing pipeline was judged likely to have produced a cluster of highly shared sequence variants as a technical artifact. Compared with equally common non-associated chains, HLA-associated TCR beta chains in a later analysis were more clonally expanded and had lower generation probabilities. Presence/absence analyses assumed roughly uniform sequencing depth across donors, an assumption that may not hold. In both the original and validation cohorts, the classifier was reported to diagnose cytomegalovirus status with high specificity and sensitivity. At a false discovery rate of 0.05, a later analysis linked around 15,000 TCR beta sequences to specific HLA alleles. In the study, 164 TCR beta chains were listed as associated with cytomegalovirus. The only immune exposure information available for the cohort was CMV serostatus. In this cohort, only TCR beta chains were sequenced, and detectable features were limited by the absence of alpha or paired-chain data. It was suggested by the authors that the approach could potentially be generalized to other disease states and immunological phenotypes. Because some donors lacked HLA typing at each locus, the association tests relied only on the typed subset. Several of the top co-occurrence clusters appeared to be linked to parvovirus B19, influenza, CMV and Epstein-Barr virus, according to a later analysis. A later analysis found that most CMV-associated TCR beta chains appeared HLA-restricted, with HLA associations seemingly driven largely by CMV exposure. An earlier analysis of roughly 570 of the donors showed that most TCR beta V segments appeared in productive rearrangements either about 87% or about 30% of the time, which broadly matched IMGT annotations. An association between a missense DCLRE1C variant and V-gene and J-gene trimming of TCR beta chains was found in a later genetic analysis and replicated in an independent cohort. Because counts were too low, seventeen rarely observed V segments, including chromosome 9 orphons, were excluded from the earlier analysis of fewer than 650 of the donors. While some public TCRs were present in many individuals, most TCR sequences turned up only very rarely across donors. In a later analysis, the rate of TCR association differed among HLA loci, with DRB1 alleles having the most associated TCRs and HLA-C alleles having the fewest. Strong co-occurrence of HLA alleles, especially DR and DQ, made assigning TCR associations to individual alleles difficult. A further reported finding was that TCR beta sequences accurately predicted the HLA-A and HLA-B alleles for most subjects in the first cohort.

This sequence uses TRBV7-9 and TRBJ2-1, with 9 bases aligning to TRBD1. The sequenced material came from PBMCs. This sequence was found in a man aged 50-59 years in good health and CMV-seropositive. The CDR3 reads CSSSHWGQGINNEQFF. The DNA is TGTTCCAGCAGCCACTGGGGACAGGGTATTAACAATGAGCAGTTCTTC. Here the CDR3 is joined to the reference TRBV7-9 and TRBJ2-1 genes, and the full variable domain is: DTGVSQNPRHKITKRGQNVTFRCDPISEHNRLYWYRQTLGQGPEFLTYFQNEAQLEKSRLLSDRFSAERPKGSFSTLEIQRTEQGDSAMYLCSSSHWGQGINNEQFFGPGTRLTVL.